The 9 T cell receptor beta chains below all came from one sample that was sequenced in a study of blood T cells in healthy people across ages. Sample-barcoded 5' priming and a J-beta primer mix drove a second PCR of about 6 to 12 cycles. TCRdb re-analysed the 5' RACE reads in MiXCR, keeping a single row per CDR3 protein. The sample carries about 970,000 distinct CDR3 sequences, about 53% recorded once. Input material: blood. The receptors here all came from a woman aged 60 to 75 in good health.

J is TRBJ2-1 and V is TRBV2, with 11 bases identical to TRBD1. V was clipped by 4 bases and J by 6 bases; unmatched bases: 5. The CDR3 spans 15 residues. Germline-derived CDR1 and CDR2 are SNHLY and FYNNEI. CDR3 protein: CASSVSDRGRNEQFF. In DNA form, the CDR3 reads TGTGCCAGCAGTGTCTCGGACAGGGGGCGCAATGAGCAGTTCTTC.

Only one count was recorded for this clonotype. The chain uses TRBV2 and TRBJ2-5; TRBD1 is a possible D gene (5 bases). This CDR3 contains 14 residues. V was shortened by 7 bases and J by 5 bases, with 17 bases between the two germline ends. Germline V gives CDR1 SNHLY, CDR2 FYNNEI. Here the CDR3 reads CASNETPGLETQYF. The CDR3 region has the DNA TGTGCCAGCAACGAAACCCCAGGGCTTGAGACCCAGTACTTC.

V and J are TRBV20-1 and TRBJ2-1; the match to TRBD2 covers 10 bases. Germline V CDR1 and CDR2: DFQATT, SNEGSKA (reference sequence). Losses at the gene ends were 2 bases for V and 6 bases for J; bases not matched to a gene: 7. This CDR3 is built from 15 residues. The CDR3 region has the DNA TGCAGTGCTAGAAATCCAGCGGGAGGGCGCAATGAGCAGTTCTTC. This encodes CSARNPAGGRNEQFF.

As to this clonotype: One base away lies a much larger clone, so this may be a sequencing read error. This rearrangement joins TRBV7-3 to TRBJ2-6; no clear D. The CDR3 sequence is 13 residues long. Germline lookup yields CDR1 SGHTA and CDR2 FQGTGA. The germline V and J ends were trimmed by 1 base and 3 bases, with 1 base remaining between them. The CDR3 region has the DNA TGTGCCAGCAGCTTAAATGGGGCCAACGTCCTGACTTTC. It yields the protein CASSLNGANVLTF. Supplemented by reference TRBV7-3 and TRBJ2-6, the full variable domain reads GAGVSQTPSNKVTEKGKYVELRCDPISGHTALYWYRQSLGQGPEFLIYFQGTGAADDSGLPNDRFFAVRPEGSVSTLKIQRTERGDSAVYLCASSLNGANVLTFGAGSRLTVL.

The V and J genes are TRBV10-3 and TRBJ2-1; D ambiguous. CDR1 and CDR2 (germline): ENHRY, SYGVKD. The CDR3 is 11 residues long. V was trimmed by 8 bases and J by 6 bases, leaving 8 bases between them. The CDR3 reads CAIGGSNEQFF. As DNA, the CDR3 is TGTGCCATCGGTGGCAGCAATGAGCAGTTCTTC.

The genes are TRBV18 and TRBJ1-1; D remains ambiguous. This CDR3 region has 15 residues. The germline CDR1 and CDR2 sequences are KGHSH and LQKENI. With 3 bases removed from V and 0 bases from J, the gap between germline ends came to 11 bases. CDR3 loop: CASSPGGPMNTEAFF. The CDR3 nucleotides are TGTGCCAGCTCACCTGGAGGACCTATGAACACTGAAGCTTTCTTT.

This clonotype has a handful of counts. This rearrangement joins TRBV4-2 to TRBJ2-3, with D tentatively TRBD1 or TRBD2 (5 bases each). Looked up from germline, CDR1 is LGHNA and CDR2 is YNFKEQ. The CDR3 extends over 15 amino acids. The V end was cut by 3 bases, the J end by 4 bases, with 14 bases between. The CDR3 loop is CASSHSQLGADTQYF. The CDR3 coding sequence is TGTGCCAGCAGCCACTCCCAGTTGGGGGCAGATACGCAGTATTTT.

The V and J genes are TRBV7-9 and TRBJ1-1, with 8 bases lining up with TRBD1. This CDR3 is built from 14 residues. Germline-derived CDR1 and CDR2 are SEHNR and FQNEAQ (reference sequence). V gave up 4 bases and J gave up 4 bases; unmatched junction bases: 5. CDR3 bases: TGTGCCAGCAGCTCGCCCAGGGGGCTCACTGAAGCTTTCTTT. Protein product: CASSSPRGLTEAFF.

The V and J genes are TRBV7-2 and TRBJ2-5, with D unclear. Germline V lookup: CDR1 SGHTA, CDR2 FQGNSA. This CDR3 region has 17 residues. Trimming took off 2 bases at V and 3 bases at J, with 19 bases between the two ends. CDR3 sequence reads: CASSLRGQLGREETQYF. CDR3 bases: TGTGCCAGCAGCTTAAGAGGCCAATTGGGCAGAGAAGAGACCCAGTACTTC.